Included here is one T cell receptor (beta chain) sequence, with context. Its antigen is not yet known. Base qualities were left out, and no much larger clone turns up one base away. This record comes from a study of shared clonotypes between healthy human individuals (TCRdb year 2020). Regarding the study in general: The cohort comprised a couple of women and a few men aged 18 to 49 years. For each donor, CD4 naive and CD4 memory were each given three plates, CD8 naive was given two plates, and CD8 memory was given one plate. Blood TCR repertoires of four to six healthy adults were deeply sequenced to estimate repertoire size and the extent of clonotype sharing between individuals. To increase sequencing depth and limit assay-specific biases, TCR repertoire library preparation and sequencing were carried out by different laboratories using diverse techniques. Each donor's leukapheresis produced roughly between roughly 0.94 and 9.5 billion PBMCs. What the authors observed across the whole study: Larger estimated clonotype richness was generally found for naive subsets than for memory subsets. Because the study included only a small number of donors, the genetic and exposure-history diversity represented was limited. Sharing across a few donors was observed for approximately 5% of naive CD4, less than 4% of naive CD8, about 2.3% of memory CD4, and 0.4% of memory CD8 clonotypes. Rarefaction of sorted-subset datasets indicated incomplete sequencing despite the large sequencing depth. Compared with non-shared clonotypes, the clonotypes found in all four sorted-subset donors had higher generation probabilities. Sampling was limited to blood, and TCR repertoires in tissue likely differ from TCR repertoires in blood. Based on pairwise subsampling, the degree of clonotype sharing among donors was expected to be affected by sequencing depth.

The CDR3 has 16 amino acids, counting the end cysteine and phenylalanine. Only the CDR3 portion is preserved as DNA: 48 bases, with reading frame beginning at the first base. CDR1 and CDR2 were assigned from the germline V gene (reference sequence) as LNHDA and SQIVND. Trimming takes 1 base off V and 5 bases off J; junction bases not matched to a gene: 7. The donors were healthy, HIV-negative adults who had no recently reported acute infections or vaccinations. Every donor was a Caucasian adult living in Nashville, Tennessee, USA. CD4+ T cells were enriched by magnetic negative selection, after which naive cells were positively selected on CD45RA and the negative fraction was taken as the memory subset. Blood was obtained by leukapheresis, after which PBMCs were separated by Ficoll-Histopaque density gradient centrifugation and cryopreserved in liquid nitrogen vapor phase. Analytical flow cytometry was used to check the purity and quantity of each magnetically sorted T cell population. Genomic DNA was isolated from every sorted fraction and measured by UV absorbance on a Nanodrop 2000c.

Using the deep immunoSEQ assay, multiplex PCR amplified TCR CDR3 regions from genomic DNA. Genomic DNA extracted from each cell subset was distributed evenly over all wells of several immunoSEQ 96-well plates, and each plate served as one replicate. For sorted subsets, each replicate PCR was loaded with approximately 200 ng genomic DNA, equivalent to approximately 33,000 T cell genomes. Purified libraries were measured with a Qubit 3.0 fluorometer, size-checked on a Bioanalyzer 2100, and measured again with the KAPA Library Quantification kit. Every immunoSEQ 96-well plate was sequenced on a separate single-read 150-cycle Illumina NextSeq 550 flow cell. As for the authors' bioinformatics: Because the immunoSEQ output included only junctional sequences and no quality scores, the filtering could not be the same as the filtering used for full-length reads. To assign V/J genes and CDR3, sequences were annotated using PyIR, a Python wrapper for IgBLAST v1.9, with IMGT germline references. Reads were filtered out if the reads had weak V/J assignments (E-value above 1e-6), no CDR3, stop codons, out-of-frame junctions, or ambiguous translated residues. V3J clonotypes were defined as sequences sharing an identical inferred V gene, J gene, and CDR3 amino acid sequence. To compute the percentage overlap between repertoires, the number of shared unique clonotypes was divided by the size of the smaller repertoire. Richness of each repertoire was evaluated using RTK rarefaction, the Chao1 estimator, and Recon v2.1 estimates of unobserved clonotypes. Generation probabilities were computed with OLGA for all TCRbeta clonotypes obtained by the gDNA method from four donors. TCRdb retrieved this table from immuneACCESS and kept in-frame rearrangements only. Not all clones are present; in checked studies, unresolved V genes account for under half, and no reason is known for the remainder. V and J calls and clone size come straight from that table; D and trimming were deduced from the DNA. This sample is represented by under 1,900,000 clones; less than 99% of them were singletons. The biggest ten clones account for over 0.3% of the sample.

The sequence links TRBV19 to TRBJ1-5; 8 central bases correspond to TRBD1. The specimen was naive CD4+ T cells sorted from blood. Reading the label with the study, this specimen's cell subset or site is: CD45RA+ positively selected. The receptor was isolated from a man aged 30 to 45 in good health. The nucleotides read TGTGCCAGTAGTATAGGAGCGGACAGGGATTATCAGCCCCAGCATTTT. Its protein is CASSIGADRDYQPQHF.